This TCR beta chain was recorded in a study of blood T cell repertoires in COVID-19. As processed by the authors: Using reference gene primer amplification, nucleated cell counts were estimated. Clones were sequenced by immunoSEQ multiplex PCR, and TCRdb holds only the in-frame ones, with some missing. D and trimming were read from the DNA, whereas the V and J calls and clone size are those reported in that table. The data contain about 43,000 clones, 70% to 90% of them singletons. This receptor was taken from a human donor in a cohort sampled during active COVID-19. Sequencing was performed on peripheral blood.

DNA for the CDR3: TGTGCCAGCAGCCCCGTTCGGACAGATACGCAGTATTTT. Its translation is CASSPVRTDTQYF. The rearrangement links TRBV5-5 to TRBJ2-3; D is undetermined. V gave up 4 bases and J gave up 3 bases, with 9 bases separating them. Per germline, CDR1 SGHKS and CDR2 YYEKEE (reference sequence). This CDR3 spans 13 amino acids.